This TCR beta chain was sequenced in a study of cytomegalovirus exposure and HLA in healthy donors. Study results and limitations: In a later analysis, at a false discovery rate of 0.05, approximately 16,000 TCR beta sequences matched HLA alleles.

Germline V lookup: CDR1 LNHDA, CDR2 SQIVND (reference sequence). This CDR3 contains 15 residues. V was pared by 0 bases and J by 4 bases, with 10 bases between. Both 60 Vbeta primers and 13 Jbeta primers went into the PCR. TCRdb's table, derived via immunoSEQ multiplex PCR, lists solely in-frame clones and lacks some. The sample holds around 150,000 clones; over 60% are singletons and the top ten take less than 2%. Turning to this clone: Its cognate antigen is unknown.

Sequencing was done on a sample of PBMCs. The chain uses TRBV19 and TRBJ2-1; tentative D call: TRBD1 (5 bases). This TCR derives from a man aged 35-49 years in good health and CMV-seronegative. The DNA of the CDR3 is TGTGCCAGTAGTATAGATGAGGCAGGGTACAATGAGCAGTTCTTC. Residues: CASSIDEAGYNEQFF.